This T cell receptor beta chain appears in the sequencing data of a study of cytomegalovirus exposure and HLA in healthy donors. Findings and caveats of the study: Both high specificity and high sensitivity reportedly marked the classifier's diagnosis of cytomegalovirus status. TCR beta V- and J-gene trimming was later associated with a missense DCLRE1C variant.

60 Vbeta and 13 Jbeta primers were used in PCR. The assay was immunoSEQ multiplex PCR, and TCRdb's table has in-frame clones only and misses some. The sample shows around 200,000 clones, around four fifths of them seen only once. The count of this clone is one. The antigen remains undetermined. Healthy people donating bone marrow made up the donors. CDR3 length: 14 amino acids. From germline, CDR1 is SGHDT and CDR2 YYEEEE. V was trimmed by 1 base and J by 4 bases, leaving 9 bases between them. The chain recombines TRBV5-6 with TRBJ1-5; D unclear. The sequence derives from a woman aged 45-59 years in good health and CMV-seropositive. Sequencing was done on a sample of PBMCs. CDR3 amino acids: CASSLSGENQPQHF. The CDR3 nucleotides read TGTGCCAGCAGCTTGTCGGGAGAGAATCAGCCCCAGCATTTT.